These 21 T cell receptor beta chains came from one sample sequenced in a study of T cells in localized non-small cell lung cancer (dated by TCRdb to about 2020). Library prep was done by the immunoSEQ multiplex PCR assay. Imported from immuneACCESS, the table was reduced by TCRdb to in-frame sequences with V and J called. These copies leave out some clones; in studies compared against another copy, an unresolved V gene accounts for under half, and the cause of the remainder is not known. In all, the sample holds about 2,500 clones, and around 32% of those were seen once. The ten largest account for about 5.4% of the sample. This sample comprised lung tumor tissue, obtained before any cancer treatment. The receptors originated from a man between 40 and 70 years old with stage I lung adenocarcinoma.

By share, this clone ranks as medium-sized. J is TRBJ2-6 and V is TRBV9; no reliable D call. The germline V and J ends were trimmed by 4 bases and 1 base, with 15 bases remaining between them. This CDR3 has 17 amino acids. The germline V gene has CDR1 SGDLS and CDR2 YYNGEE. The chain's CDR3 is CASSFDPSVSGANVLTF. CDR3 in DNA: TGTGCCAGCAGCTTCGACCCGTCCGTGTCTGGGGCCAACGTCCTGACTTTC.

This clone was seen a handful of times. This chain joins TRBV5-1 and TRBJ1-5, with 10 bases identical to TRBD1. With 4 bases clipped from V and 4 bases from J, the junction kept 5 bases outside the gene matches. This CDR3 has 15 amino acids. Germline CDR1 reads SGHRS; CDR2 reads YFSETQ. CDR3 bases: TGCGCCAGCAGCCCCGGACAGGGGGTTAATCAGCCCCAGCATTTT. As protein: CASSPGQGVNQPQHF.

As DNA, the CDR3 is TGTGCCAGCGCCCCCGGGACAGACTACGAGCAGTACTTC. This sequence encodes CASAPGTDYEQYF. V gene TRBV6-8 combines with J gene TRBJ2-7; 7 nucleotides line up with TRBD1. The CDR3 sequence is 13 residues long. V dropped 8 bases and J dropped 3; count of bases not matched to a gene: 7. The germline V gene has CDR1 MNHGY and CDR2 SAAAGT.

V is TRBV6-8 and J is TRBJ2-6, with D possibly called TRBD1 or TRBD2 (6 bases each). Trimming stripped 0 bases from V and 0 bases from J, with 9 bases between. Germline V gives CDR1 MNHGY, CDR2 SAAAGT. CDR3 size: 17 residues. DNA for the CDR3: TGTGCCAGCAGTTACTCAGGGGGGTTCTCTGGGGCCAACGTCCTGACTTTC. Protein sequence: CASSYSGGFSGANVLTF.

The V call is TRBV1, the J call TRBJ1-1; TRBD1, as called in the table, went unchecked against the DNA. TRBV1 is labeled a pseudogene. The CDR3 has 18 amino acids. This chain's CDR3 is CASSQDWGHWQGGTEAFF. In DNA form, the CDR3 reads TGCGCCAGCAGCCAAGATTGGGGCCACTGGCAGGGGGGAACTGAAGCTTTCTTT.

This clone came up a few times. The chain is built from TRBV6-7 and TRBJ2-2; 9 positions agree with TRBD1. TRBV6-7 is known as an ORF, though its function is uncertain. The CDR3 consists of 13 residues. The V segment lost 6 bases and the J segment 7 bases; nucleotides outside the gene matches: 3. CDR3 residues: CASRDRGGGELFF. Here the CDR3 DNA reads TGTGCCAGCAGGGACAGGGGCGGCGGGGAGCTGTTTTTT.

This clone turned up a few times. The chain joins TRBV19 to TRBJ2-7, with TRBD1 matching over 7 bases. The CDR3 runs 12 residues. Per germline, CDR1 LNHDA and CDR2 SQIVND (reference sequence). With V trimmed by 6 bases and J by 8 bases, 7 bases remained unmatched. CDR3 in amino acids: CASSPGTDKQYF. The CDR3 DNA follows: TGTGCCAGTAGCCCCGGGACAGACAAGCAGTACTTC. The full variable domain, with the rest looked up from reference TRBV19 and TRBJ2-7, is DGGITQSPKYLFRKEGQNVTLSCEQNLNHDAMYWYRQDPGQGLRLIYYSQIVNDFQKGDIAEGYSVSREKKESFPLTVTSAQKNPTAFYLCASSPGTDKQYFGPGTRLTVT.

The V gene is TRBV28, the J gene TRBJ2-7; 14 nucleotides match TRBD2. CDR1 is MDHEN, CDR2 SYDVKM, per germline. J gave up 7 bases and V 6 bases, and 8 bases lay outside the gene matches. The CDR3 sequence is 15 residues long. The CDR3 sequence is CASRPGLAGEREQYF. The CDR3, as DNA: TGTGCCAGCAGGCCGGGACTAGCGGGAGAAAGAGAGCAGTACTTC.

The chain couples TRBV14 to TRBJ1-2; possible D gene TRBD1, 6 bases. Germline-derived CDR1 and CDR2 are SGHDN and FVKESK. The V gene lost 1 base and the J gene lost 3 bases, with 6 bases spanning the gap. The CDR3 spans 13 residues. CDR3: CASSQGQDYGYTF. The CDR3, as DNA: TGTGCCAGCAGCCAAGGACAGGACTATGGCTACACCTTC. Drawing the rest from reference TRBV14 and TRBJ1-2, the complete variable domain is EAGVTQFPSHSVIEKGQTVTLRCDPISGHDNLYWYRRVMGKEIKFLLHFVKESKQDESGMPNNRFLAERTGGTYSTLKVQPAELEDSGVYFCASSQGQDYGYTFGSGTRLTVV.

This chain joins TRBV19 and TRBJ2-1, with D perhaps being TRBD1 or TRBD2 (5 bases each). V shed 2 bases and J shed 0 bases, with 14 bases lying between them. CDR1 and CDR2 from the germline V gene are LNHDA and SQIVND (reference sequence). The CDR3 length is 17 residues. The CDR3 spells CASSIRDLLSSYNEQFF. The CDR3 DNA reads as TGTGCCAGTAGTATACGGGACCTCCTGAGCTCCTACAATGAGCAGTTCTTC.

A few counts support this clone. The chain employs TRBV19 and TRBJ2-3, with D possibly being TRBD1 (6 bases). Per germline, CDR1 LNHDA and CDR2 SQIVND (reference sequence). The ends were cut back, 8 bases at V and 0 bases at J, with 15 bases in the middle. The CDR3 contains 15 residues. CDR3 DNA: TGTGCCAGTGGAACCGGGACATCCAGCACAGATACGCAGTATTTT. This gives the protein CASGTGTSSTDTQYF.

The chain has TRBV29-1 and TRBJ2-3; D may correspond to TRBD1 or TRBD2 (5 bases each). Germline V CDR1 and CDR2: SQVTM, ANQGSEA. Trimming took 5 bases from V and 7 from J, leaving 19 bases between them. There are 14 residues in the CDR3. The CDR3 spells CSVTDGGRVNTQYF. The CDR3 region has the DNA TGCAGCGTTACGGATGGGGGTAGGGTTAATACGCAGTATTTT.

The chain has TRBV28 and TRBJ2-7; 7 nucleotides match TRBD1. Trimming took 8 bases from V and 7 from J; bases not matched to a gene: 8. CDR1 is MDHEN and CDR2 is SYDVKM in the germline V gene. The CDR3 length is 12 residues. CDR3 DNA sequence: TGTGCCAGCCGTATAAACAGGGGAGAGCAGTACTTC. Translating it yields CASRINRGEQYF. Together with reference TRBV28 and TRBJ2-7, the CDR3 gives the full variable domain: DVKVTQSSRYLVKRTGEKVFLECVQDMDHENMFWYRQDPGLGLRLIYFSYDVKMKEKGDIPEGYSVSREKKERFSLILESASTNQTSMYLCASRINRGEQYFGPGTRLTVT.

The genes are TRBV19 and TRBJ2-5; TRBD1 aligns across 7 bases. The ends lost 6 bases at V and 4 bases at J; junction bases unmatched: 8. Germline V gives CDR1 LNHDA, CDR2 SQIVND (reference sequence). CDR3 length: 14 amino acids. DNA for the CDR3: TGTGCCAGTAGCCCACAGGGGTGGGCAGAGACCCAGTACTTC. This sequence encodes CASSPQGWAETQYF.

This clone is judged medium-sized. The chain has TRBV11-3 and TRBJ2-3, with D maybe TRBD2 (5 bases). The CDR3 has 15 amino acids. Germline V gives CDR1 SGHNT, CDR2 YENEEA. Trimming removed 5 bases at V and 6 bases at J, with 18 bases between. The CDR3 spells CASSPLRVKRDTQYF. The DNA of the CDR3 is TGTGCCAGCAGCCCCTTGAGGGTTAAGCGGGATACGCAGTATTTT.

In its sample, this clone is medium-sized (0.01 to 0.1%). V and J are TRBV11-3 and TRBJ1-1; D not resolved. The germline V and J ends were trimmed by 8 bases and 11 bases, with 27 bases remaining between them. Germline V gives CDR1 SGHNT, CDR2 YENEEA. The CDR3 runs to 15 residues. The CDR3 reads CASQQHIKGAPGAFF. CDR3 DNA: TGTGCCAGCCAACAACATATAAAGGGAGCCCCTGGGGCTTTCTTT.

This clone was detected a few times. The chain couples TRBV6-8 to TRBJ2-1; TRBD2 matches at 9 bases. The CDR3 is 18 amino acids. Germline CDR1 reads MNHGY; CDR2 reads SAAAGT. The trim removed 1 base at V and 7 bases at J, leaving 14 bases unmatched. The DNA for the CDR3 is TGTGCCAGCAGTTACTTGCGAACGGGGCGGGAGGGCCGGAATGAGCAGTTCTTC. It yields the protein CASSYLRTGREGRNEQFF.

Only a few counts were recorded for this clone. The chain uses TRBV18 and TRBJ2-3; 8 bases line up with TRBD2. CDR1 is KGHSH, CDR2 LQKENI, per germline. V shed 3 bases, J shed 1 base, and the junction held 9 bases outside the gene matches. The CDR3 loop spans 17 amino acids. CDR3 loop: CASSPTPAGGRTDTQYF. The CDR3 nucleotides read TGTGCCAGCTCACCCACTCCGGCGGGAGGACGCACAGATACGCAGTATTTT.

The V and J genes are TRBV19 and TRBJ1-5, with D tentatively TRBD1 (6 bases). Per the germline V gene, CDR1 is LNHDA and CDR2 is SQIVND (reference sequence). The CDR3 has 18 residues. The V and J ends lost 7 bases and 4 bases respectively, with 26 bases between them. Written as DNA, the CDR3 is TGTGCCAGTACCCTAGGCGGGGGCGCGGTCGGTCGGAATCAGCCCCAGCATTTT. Protein: CASTLGGGAVGRNQPQHF.

Here the CDR3 DNA reads TGTGCCATCAGTGAGTCTGGGGCGGCCTCCTACGAGCAGTACTTC. Its translation: CAISESGAASYEQYF. The genes are TRBV10-3 and TRBJ2-7; maybe TRBD1 (5 bases). Trimming cost V 0 bases and J 0 bases, with 9 bases left between them. The CDR3 is 15 amino acids. Germline CDR1 ENHRY, CDR2 SYGVKD.

This sequence joins TRBV6-8 and TRBJ2-5, with a tentative D call TRBD2 (5 bases). This CDR3 is 14 amino acids long. Trimming cost V 6 bases and J 1 base, with 12 bases left between them. The germline gives CDR1 MNHGY, CDR2 SAAAGT. This chain's CDR3 is CASSQIGSQETQYF. The CDR3, as DNA: TGTGCCAGCAGCCAAATTGGGAGCCAAGAGACCCAGTACTTC.